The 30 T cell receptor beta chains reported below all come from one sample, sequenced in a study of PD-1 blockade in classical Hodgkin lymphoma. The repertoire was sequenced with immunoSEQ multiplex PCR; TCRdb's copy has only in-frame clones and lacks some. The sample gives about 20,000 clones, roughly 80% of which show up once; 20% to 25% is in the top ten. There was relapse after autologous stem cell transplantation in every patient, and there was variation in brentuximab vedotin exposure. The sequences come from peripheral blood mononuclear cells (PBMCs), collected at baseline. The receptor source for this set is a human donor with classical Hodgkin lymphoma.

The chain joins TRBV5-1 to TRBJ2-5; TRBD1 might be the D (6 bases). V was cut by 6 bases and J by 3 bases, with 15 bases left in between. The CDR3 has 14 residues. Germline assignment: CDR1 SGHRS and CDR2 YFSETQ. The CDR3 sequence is CASTLTGHKETQYF. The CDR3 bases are TGCGCCAGCACCCTGACGGGACACAAAGAGACCCAGTACTTC.

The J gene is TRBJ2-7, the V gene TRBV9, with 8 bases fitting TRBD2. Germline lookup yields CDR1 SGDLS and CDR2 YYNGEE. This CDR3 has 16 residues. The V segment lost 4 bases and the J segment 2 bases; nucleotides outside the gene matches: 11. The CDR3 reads CASSPPAGESPYEQYF. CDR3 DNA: TGTGCCAGCAGCCCCCCAGCGGGAGAATCCCCCTACGAGCAGTACTTC.

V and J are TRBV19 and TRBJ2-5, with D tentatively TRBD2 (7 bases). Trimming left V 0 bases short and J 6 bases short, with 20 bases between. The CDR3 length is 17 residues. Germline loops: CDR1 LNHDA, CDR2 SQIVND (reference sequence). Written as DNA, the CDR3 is TGTGCCAGTAGTATAGATTCTAGGGGGGGCTGGGTAAAGACCCAGTACTTC. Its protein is CASSIDSRGGWVKTQYF.

The CDR3 bases are TGTGCCACCAGCAGAGGAGTCCGGGGCGGCTACACCTTC. It yields the protein CATSRGVRGGYTF. The chain links TRBV15 to TRBJ1-2; the D gene is possibly TRBD1 (5 bases). There are 13 residues in the CDR3. Germline V gene data show CDR1 as LNHNV and CDR2 as YYDKDF (reference sequence). V was cut by 1 base and J by 8 bases, with 11 bases left in between.

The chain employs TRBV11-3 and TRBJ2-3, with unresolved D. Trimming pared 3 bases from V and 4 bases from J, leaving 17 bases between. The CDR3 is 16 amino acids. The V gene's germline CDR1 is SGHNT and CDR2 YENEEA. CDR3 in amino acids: CASSFSLGIAADTQYF. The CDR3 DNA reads TGTGCCAGCAGCTTCTCATTGGGGATAGCCGCAGATACGCAGTATTTT.

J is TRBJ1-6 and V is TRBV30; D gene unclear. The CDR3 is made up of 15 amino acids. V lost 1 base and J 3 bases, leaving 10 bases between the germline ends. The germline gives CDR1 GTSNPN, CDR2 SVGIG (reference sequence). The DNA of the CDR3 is TGTGCCTGGAGTGCCAGGTTGAACTATAATTCACCCCTCCACTTT. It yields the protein CAWSARLNYNSPLHF.

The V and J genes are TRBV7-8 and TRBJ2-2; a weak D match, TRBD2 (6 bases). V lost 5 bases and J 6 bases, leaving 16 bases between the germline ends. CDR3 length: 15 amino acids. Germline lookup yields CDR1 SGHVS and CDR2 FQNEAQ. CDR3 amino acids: CASSPSVLGPGELFF. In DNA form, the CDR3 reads TGTGCCAGCAGCCCTAGCGTCCTGGGTCCCGGGGAGCTGTTTTTT.

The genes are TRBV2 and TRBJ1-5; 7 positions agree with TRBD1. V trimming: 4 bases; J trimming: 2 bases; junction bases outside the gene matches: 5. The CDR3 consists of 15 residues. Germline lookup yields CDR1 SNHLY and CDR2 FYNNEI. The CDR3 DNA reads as TGTGCCAGCAGTGGTCAGGGGGAAGGCAATCAGCCCCAGCATTTT. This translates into CASSGQGEGNQPQHF.

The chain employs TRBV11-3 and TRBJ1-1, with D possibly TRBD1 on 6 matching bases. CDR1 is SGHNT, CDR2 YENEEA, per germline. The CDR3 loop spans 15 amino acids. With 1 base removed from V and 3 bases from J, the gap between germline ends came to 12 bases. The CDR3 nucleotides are TGTGCCAGCAGCTTAGCTCACAGGGCCGACACTGAAGCTTTCTTT. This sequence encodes CASSLAHRADTEAFF.

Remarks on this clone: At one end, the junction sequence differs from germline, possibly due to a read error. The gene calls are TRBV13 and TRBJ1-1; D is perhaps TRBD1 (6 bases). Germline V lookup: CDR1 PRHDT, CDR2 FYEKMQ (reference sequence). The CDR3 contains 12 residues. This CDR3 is CASRGANAEAFF. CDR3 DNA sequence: TGTGCCAGCAGGGGGGCGAACGCTGAAGCTTTCTTT.

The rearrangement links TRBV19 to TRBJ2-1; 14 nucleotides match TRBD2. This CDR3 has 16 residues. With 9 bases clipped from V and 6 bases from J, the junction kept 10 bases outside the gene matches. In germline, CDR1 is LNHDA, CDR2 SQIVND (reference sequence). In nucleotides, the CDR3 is TGTGCCAGCCTCCCTCCGGGACTAGCGGGAGTCAATGAGCAGTTCTTC. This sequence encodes CASLPPGLAGVNEQFF.

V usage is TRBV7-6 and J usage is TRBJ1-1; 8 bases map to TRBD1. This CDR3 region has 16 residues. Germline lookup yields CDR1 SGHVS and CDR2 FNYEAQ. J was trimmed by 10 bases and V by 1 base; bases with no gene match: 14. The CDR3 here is CASSLVPGGTPHSAFF. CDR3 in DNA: TGTGCCAGCAGCTTAGTACCAGGGGGCACCCCGCACTCAGCTTTCTTT.

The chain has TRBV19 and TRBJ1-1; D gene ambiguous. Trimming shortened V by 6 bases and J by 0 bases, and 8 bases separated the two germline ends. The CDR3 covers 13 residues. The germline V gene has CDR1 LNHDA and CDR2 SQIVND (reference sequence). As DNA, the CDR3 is TGTGCCAGTAGCTCCACAGTGAACACTGAAGCTTTCTTT. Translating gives CASSSTVNTEAFF.

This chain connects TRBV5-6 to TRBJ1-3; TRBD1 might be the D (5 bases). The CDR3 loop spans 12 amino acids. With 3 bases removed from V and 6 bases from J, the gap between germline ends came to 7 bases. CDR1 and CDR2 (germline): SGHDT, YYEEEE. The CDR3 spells CASSSGKNTIYF. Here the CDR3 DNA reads TGTGCCAGCAGCTCAGGGAAAAACACCATATATTTT.

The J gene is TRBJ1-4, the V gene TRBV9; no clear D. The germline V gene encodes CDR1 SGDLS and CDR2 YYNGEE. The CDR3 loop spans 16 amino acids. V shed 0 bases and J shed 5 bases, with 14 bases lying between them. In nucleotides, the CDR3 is TGTGCCAGCAGCGTAGGAGGCGAACCCCAGAATGAAAAACTGTTTTTT. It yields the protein CASSVGGEPQNEKLFF.

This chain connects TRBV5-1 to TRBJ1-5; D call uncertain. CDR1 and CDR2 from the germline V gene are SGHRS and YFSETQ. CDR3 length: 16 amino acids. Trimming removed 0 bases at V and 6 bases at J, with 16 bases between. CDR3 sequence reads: CASSLGYGDLGQPQHF. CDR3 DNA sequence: TGCGCCAGCAGCTTGGGGTACGGGGATCTGGGTCAGCCCCAGCATTTT. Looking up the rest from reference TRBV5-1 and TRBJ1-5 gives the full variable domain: KAGVTQTPRYLIKTRGQQVTLSCSPISGHRSVSWYQQTPGQGLQFLFEYFSETQRNKGNFPGRFSGRQFSNSRSEMNVSTLELGDSALYLCASSLGYGDLGQPQHFGDGTRLSIL.

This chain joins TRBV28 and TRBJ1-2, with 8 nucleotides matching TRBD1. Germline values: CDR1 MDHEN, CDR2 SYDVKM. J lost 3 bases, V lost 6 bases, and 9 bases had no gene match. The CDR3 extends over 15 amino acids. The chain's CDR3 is CASRSDRGPYYGYTF. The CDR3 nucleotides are TGTGCCAGCAGGAGCGACAGGGGCCCATACTATGGCTACACCTTC.

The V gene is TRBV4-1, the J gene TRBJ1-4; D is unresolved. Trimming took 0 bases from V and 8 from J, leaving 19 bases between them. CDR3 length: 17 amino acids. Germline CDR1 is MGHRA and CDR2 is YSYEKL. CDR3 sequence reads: CASSQDVRERMIEKLFF. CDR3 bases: TGCGCCAGCAGCCAAGATGTTAGGGAACGGATGATCGAAAAACTGTTTTTT.

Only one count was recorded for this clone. Written as DNA, the CDR3 is TGTGCCAGCAGCGCCTCCGGGACAGACTTCAATGAGCAGTTCTTC. Residues: CASSASGTDFNEQFF. The chain is built from TRBV7-8 and TRBJ2-1, with 7 positions matching TRBD1. The germline gives CDR1 SGHVS, CDR2 FQNEAQ. With V trimmed by 5 bases and J by 6 bases, 10 bases remained unmatched. There are 15 residues in the CDR3.

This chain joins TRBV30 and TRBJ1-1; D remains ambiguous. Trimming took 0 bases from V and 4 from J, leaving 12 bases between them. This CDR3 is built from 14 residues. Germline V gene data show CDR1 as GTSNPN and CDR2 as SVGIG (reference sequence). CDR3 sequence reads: CAWSVSGRGTEAFF. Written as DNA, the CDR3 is TGTGCCTGGAGTGTCTCGGGGAGAGGCACTGAAGCTTTCTTT.

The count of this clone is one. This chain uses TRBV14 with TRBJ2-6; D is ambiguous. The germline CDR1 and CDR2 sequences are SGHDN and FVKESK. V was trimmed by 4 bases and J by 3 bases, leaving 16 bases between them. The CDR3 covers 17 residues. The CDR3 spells CASSRKDGFFGANVLTF. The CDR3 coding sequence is TGTGCCAGCAGCCGAAAGGACGGGTTCTTTGGGGCCAACGTCCTGACTTTC.

Here the CDR3 DNA reads TGTGCCTGGACGACATCTTACAATCAGCCCCAGCATTTT. Protein: CAWTTSYNQPQHF. This chain joins TRBV30 and TRBJ1-5; no clear D gene. Trimming stripped 4 bases from V and 3 bases from J, with 10 bases between. This CDR3 has 13 amino acids. Germline V gene sequence: CDR1 GTSNPN, CDR2 SVGIG (reference sequence).

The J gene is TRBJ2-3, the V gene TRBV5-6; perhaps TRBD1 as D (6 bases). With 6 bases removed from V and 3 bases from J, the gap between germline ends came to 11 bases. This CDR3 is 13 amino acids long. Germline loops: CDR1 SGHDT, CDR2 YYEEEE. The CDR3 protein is CASTEDRTDTQYF. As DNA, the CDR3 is TGTGCCAGCACAGAGGACAGAACAGATACGCAGTATTTT. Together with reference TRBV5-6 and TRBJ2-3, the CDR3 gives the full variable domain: DAGVTQSPTHLIKTRGQQVTLRCSPKSGHDTVSWYQQALGQGPQFIFQYYEEEERQRGNFPDRFSGHQFPNYSSELNVNALLLGDSALYLCASTEDRTDTQYFGPGTRLTVL.

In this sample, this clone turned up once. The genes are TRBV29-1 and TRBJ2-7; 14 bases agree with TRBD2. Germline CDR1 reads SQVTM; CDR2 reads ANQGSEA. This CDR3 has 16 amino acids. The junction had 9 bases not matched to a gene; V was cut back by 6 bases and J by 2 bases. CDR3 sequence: CSVVPGLAGETYEQYF. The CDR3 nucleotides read TGCAGCGTAGTACCGGGACTAGCGGGAGAAACCTACGAGCAGTACTTC.

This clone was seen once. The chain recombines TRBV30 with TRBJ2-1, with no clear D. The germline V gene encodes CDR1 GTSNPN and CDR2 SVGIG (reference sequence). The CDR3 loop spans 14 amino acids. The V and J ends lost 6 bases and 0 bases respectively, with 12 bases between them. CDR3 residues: CACSWSGSYNEQFF. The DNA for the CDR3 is TGTGCCTGCTCATGGTCCGGCTCCTACAATGAGCAGTTCTTC.

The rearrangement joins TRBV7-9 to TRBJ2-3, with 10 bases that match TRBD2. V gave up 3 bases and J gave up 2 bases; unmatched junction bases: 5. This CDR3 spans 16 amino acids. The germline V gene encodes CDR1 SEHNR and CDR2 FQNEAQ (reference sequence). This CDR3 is CASSFWTSGHTDTQYF. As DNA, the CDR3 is TGTGCCAGCAGCTTCTGGACTAGCGGACACACAGATACGCAGTATTTT.

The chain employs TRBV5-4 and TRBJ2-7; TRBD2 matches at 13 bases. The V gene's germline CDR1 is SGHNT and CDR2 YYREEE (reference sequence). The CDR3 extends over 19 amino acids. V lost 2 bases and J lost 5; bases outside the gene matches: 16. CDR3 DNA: TGTGCCAGCAGCTTTGTGATATCGGGACTAGCGGGGCCGAGGCACGAGCAGTACTTC. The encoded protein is CASSFVISGLAGPRHEQYF.

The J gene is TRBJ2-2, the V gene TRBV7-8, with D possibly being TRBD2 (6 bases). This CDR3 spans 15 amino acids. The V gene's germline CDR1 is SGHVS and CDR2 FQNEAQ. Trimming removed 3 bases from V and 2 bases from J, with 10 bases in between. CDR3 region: CASSFGTPNTGELFF. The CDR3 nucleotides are TGTGCCAGCAGCTTCGGGACTCCTAACACCGGGGAGCTGTTTTTT.

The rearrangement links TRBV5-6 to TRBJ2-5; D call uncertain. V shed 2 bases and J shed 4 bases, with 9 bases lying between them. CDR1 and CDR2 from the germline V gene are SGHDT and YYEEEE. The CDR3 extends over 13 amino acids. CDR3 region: CASSFRQSETQYF. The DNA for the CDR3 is TGTGCCAGCAGCTTCAGACAATCAGAGACCCAGTACTTC. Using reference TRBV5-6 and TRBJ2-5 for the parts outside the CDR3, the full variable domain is DAGVTQSPTHLIKTRGQQVTLRCSPKSGHDTVSWYQQALGQGPQFIFQYYEEEERQRGNFPDRFSGHQFPNYSSELNVNALLLGDSALYLCASSFRQSETQYFGPGTRLLVL.

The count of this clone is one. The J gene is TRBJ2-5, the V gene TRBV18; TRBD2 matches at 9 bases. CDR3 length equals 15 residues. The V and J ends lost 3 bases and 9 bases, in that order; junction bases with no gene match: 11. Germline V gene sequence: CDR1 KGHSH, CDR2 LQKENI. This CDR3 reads CASSPPAGGGVAQYF. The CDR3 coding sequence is TGTGCCAGCTCACCTCCAGCGGGAGGTGGTGTGGCCCAGTACTTC.